This TCR beta chain was identified in a study of CD4 T cells in relation to SARS-CoV-2 and coronaviruses (dated by TCRdb to the early 2020s). Concerning the study at large: Patient-derived lymphoblastoid cell lines were used to map the HLA restriction of shared crossreactive spike epitopes. At the level of individual TCR clonotypes, the study evaluated whether memory CD4+ T cells crossreact between the spike proteins of SARS-CoV-2 and those of common cold coronaviruses. The Adaptive Biotechnologies TCR-sequencing kit was used to sequence samples from a few pre-COVID donors and the naive versus memory experiments, whereas other data were Illumina-based. A different TCR-beta assay, based on Illumina, was used to sequence expansion assays from other donors in the study.

CD4+ T cells from unexposed donors were collected before the COVID-19 pandemic (2011-2018). Naive and memory CD4+ T cells were separated from cryopreserved PBMCs through CD4 enrichment, which was followed by EasySep naive CD4+ T cell enrichment. The leukapheresis product used for the unexposed donors was purchased from a commercial source. PBMCs were isolated from leukapheresis product or whole blood by Ficoll-Paque PLUS gradient centrifugation. PBMCs were either cryopreserved at -140 degrees C or used fresh in the expansion assay. The QIAamp Micro DNA Kit was used to extract genomic DNA from the CD4+ T cells. Deep-resolution immunoSEQ TCR-beta sequencing was performed on DNA from uncultured naive and memory CD4+ T cells. Per the source publication's procedure: During preprocessing, nonproductive sequences were discarded, as were any CDR3s that did not begin with C, did not end with F or W, or were shorter than 7 amino acids. Cultured and uncultured naive and memory CD4+ repertoires were searched for previously identified spike- and CEF-reactive CDR3s. After three terminal residues were trimmed from each end, CDR3 homology was quantified as pairwise Levenshtein distance using the stringdist R package. As stored in TCRdb, this immuneACCESS dataset retains in-frame rearrangements with V and J assigned. A fraction of the clones does not appear; measured against another copy, unresolved V genes explain less than half of the discrepancy, and the remainder lacks a known reason. V, J and clone size reflect that table, while D and trimming were determined from the DNA. The sample table shows around 56,000 clones, and 86% are seen once. The ten top clones hold roughly 1.5% of the sample.

CDR1 is given as WNHNN and CDR2 as SYGVQD, both from the germline V gene (reference sequence). The V and J ends are trimmed by 6 bases and 3 bases, leaving 12 bases between them. Counted from cysteine to phenylalanine, this CDR3 has 13 amino acids. The DNA shown is the 39-base CDR3, in frame from base 1. Broad study findings and their caveats: Naive versus memory sequencing indicated the assay detects memory recall responses rather than primary responses primed during culture. Small numbers of patients and of tested TCRs were a limitation of the study. Significantly weaker SARS-CoV-2-driven expansion was shown by crossreactive clones than by monoreactive clones, consistent with antigenic imprinting. Memory CD4+ clonotypes crossrecognizing SARS-CoV-2 and at least one common cold coronavirus spike were found in 50% to 80% of donors. Pre-pandemic and post-infection samples were not both contributed by any donor, so tracing of the source of pre-existing responses was limited. Because the crossreactivity analysis focused on spike protein, crossreactivity against other viral proteins was not assessed.

As regards this clone: The clone's antigen remains unknown. Base-call qualities are not available, and no considerably larger clone is one nucleotide away.

The sequence was collected from a human donor in good health. The chain couples TRBV10-1 to TRBJ2-7, with no confidently assigned D gene. What was sequenced was memory CD4+ T cells from PBMCs. This sample's cell subset or site label indicates: memory (non-naive) CD4+ T cells. CDR3 region: CASSQTTGYEQYF. The DNA sequence is TGCGCCAGCAGCCAAACAACGGGCTACGAGCAGTACTTC.